This TCR beta chain originates from a study of cytomegalovirus exposure and HLA in healthy donors. 60 Vbeta and 13 Jbeta primers were used in PCR. Clones were read by immunoSEQ multiplex PCR, and TCRdb kept only the in-frame ones, dropping some. Counted here are under 200,000 clones, around three quarters occurring once; the ten biggest clones make up 11% to 15%. Unrecorded immune exposures were likely, despite nominal health at sampling. The CDR3 is made up of 15 amino acids. Germline assignment: CDR1 MDHEN and CDR2 SYDVKM. V lost 5 bases and J lost 3, with 17 bases in between. Study-level findings and limits: High sensitivity and specificity were reportedly achieved when the classifier diagnosed cytomegalovirus status.

This clone was picked up one time. Its antigen is unknown. This clonotype originated in a woman aged 25 to 45 in good health and CMV-seropositive. The V and J genes are TRBV28 and TRBJ2-7; unclear D gene. Specimen: PBMCs. CDR3 loop: CASSPTLNQNYEQYF. The CDR3 DNA reads as TGTGCCAGCAGTCCCACCCTGAACCAGAACTACGAGCAGTACTTC.